These 30 T cell receptor beta chains share one sample of origin, sequenced in a study of blood T cell repertoires in COVID-19 (dated by TCRdb to 2018 to 2020). Receptors were amplified or captured by the immunoSEQ multiplex PCR assay. What TCRdb holds here is the immuneACCESS table cut down to in-frame rearrangements. Part of the clones is not present; checked against another copy, under half of the missing clones reflect an unresolved V gene, and the others are unexplained. The sample data list 90,000 or so clones, and roughly 82% of these were observed just once. The ten largest clones capture roughly 25% of the sample. The specimen was peripheral blood. Receptors were obtained from a human donor in a cohort sampled during active COVID-19.

The chain uses TRBV30 and TRBJ1-2; tentatively, D is TRBD1 (5 bases). The CDR3 length is 11 residues. Germline values: CDR1 GTSNPN, CDR2 SVGIG (reference sequence). Trimming removed 2 bases at V and 12 bases at J, with 13 bases between. The CDR3 sequence is CAWSPGLKDTF. In DNA form, the CDR3 reads TGTGCCTGGAGTCCGGGACTGAAAGACACCTTC.

The genes are TRBV2 and TRBJ1-1, with no clear D. The V gene's germline CDR1 is SNHLY and CDR2 FYNNEI. This CDR3 comprises 13 residues. V lost 4 bases, J lost 4 bases, and 10 bases lay in between. CDR3 residues: CASSGADGTEAFF. CDR3 DNA sequence: TGTGCCAGCAGTGGGGCAGACGGCACTGAAGCTTTCTTT.

The chain joins TRBV20-1 to TRBJ2-7; D is possibly TRBD1 (5 bases). In germline, CDR1 is DFQATT, CDR2 SNEGSKA (reference sequence). This CDR3 contains 16 residues. With 3 bases removed from V and 5 bases from J, the gap between germline ends came to 23 bases. CDR3 bases: TGCAGTGCTAGTGGTCCGCCAGGGCTCTCCCGCCACGAGCAGTACTTC. Translating gives CSASGPPGLSRHEQYF.

V is TRBV7-9 and J is TRBJ2-2, with 7 bases aligning to TRBD1. V gave up 10 bases and J gave up 1 base; unmatched junction bases: 9. CDR1 is SEHNR, CDR2 FQNEAQ, per germline (reference sequence). The CDR3 is 15 residues long. The CDR3: CANSPGTVNTGELFF. DNA for the CDR3: TGTGCCAACTCACCTGGGACAGTGAACACCGGGGAGCTGTTTTTT.

The V call is TRBV7-9, the J call TRBJ1-1; a possible D gene is TRBD1 (5 bases). Germline CDR1 is SEHNR and CDR2 is FQNEAQ (reference sequence). Trimming cost V 5 bases and J 0 bases, with 7 bases left between them. CDR3 length equals 13 residues. The CDR3 protein is CASSATVNTEAFF. The CDR3 nucleotides read TGTGCCAGCAGCGCGACAGTGAACACTGAAGCTTTCTTT.

In this sample, this clone turned up once. V is TRBV7-9 and J is TRBJ2-7; D ambiguous. Trimming cost V 0 bases and J 7 bases, with 10 bases left between them. The CDR3 extends over 13 amino acids. Germline CDR1 is SEHNR and CDR2 is FQNEAQ (reference sequence). DNA for the CDR3: TGTGCCAGCAGCTTAGCCCGTGCGGTAGAGCAGTACTTC. It encodes CASSLARAVEQYF.

The chain is built from TRBV7-8 and TRBJ1-2; 9 bases are shared with TRBD1. CDR3 length: 15 amino acids. Germline-derived CDR1 and CDR2 are SGHVS and FQNEAQ. V shed 5 bases and J 3 bases; nucleotides not matched to a gene: 7. This chain's CDR3 is CASSPDRDRDYGYTF. The DNA of the CDR3 is TGTGCCAGCAGCCCAGACCGGGACAGGGACTATGGCTACACCTTC.

This sequence joins TRBV20-1 and TRBJ1-1; 7 bases are shared with TRBD1. CDR1 is DFQATT and CDR2 is SNEGSKA in the germline V gene (reference sequence). This CDR3 has 14 residues. V shed 3 bases, J shed 4 bases, and the junction held 8 bases outside the gene matches. In DNA form, the CDR3 reads TGCAGTGCTAGTAGACAGGGTAGAGGCACTGAAGCTTTCTTT. As protein: CSASRQGRGTEAFF.

This clone was counted between two and nine times. The chain uses TRBV4-3 and TRBJ1-5; 7 bases align to TRBD1. Germline CDR1 reads LGHNA; CDR2 reads YSLEER. The CDR3 loop spans 15 amino acids. Germline trimming cut 3 bases from V and 4 bases from J; bases unmatched to any gene: 6. The DNA of the CDR3 is TGCGCCAGCAGCCAGGGCCCGGGACAGAATCAGCCCCAGCATTTT. Its translation: CASSQGPGQNQPQHF.

The chain recombines TRBV3-1 (or the pseudogene TRBV3-2) with TRBJ1-1; 7 bases match TRBD1. CDR1 is LGHDT and CDR2 is YNNKEL in the germline V gene (reference sequence). The CDR3 covers 16 residues. Germline trimming cut 4 bases from V and 0 bases from J; bases unmatched to any gene: 8. CDR3 DNA sequence: TGTGCCAGCAGCCCAGCGACAGGGCTCATGAACACTGAAGCTTTCTTT. This sequence encodes CASSPATGLMNTEAFF.

The rearrangement links TRBV6-5 to TRBJ1-1; tentatively, D is TRBD1 (5 bases). Germline V gene data show CDR1 as MNHEY and CDR2 as SVGAGI. The V end was cut by 6 bases, the J end by 4 bases, with 15 bases between. The CDR3 runs 14 residues. CDR3 loop: CASSPGGRGTEAFF. The DNA for the CDR3 is TGTGCCAGCAGCCCCGGGGGGAGGGGCACTGAAGCTTTCTTT.

This clone occurred once. The chain links TRBV2 to TRBJ1-6; tentatively, D is TRBD1 (5 bases). Trimming left V 6 bases short and J 10 bases short, with 13 bases between. CDR3 size: 13 residues. The germline CDR1 and CDR2 sequences are SNHLY and FYNNEI. The CDR3 DNA reads TGTGCCAGCAGGGGCAGGGTGGACTCACCCCTCCACTTT. Translation gives CASRGRVDSPLHF.

The V call is TRBV19, the J call TRBJ1-2; no clear D gene. The germline V gene encodes CDR1 LNHDA and CDR2 SQIVND (reference sequence). Trimming took off 6 bases at V and 7 bases at J, with 15 bases between the two ends. The CDR3 covers 13 residues. The chain's CDR3 is CASSAEGRSGYTF. In DNA, the CDR3 is TGTGCCAGTAGCGCTGAGGGTAGGAGTGGCTACACCTTC. The variable domain in full, completed from reference TRBV19 and TRBJ1-2, reads DGGITQSPKYLFRKEGQNVTLSCEQNLNHDAMYWYRQDPGQGLRLIYYSQIVNDFQKGDIAEGYSVSREKKESFPLTVTSAQKNPTAFYLCASSAEGRSGYTFGSGTRLTVV.

The V gene is TRBV19, the J gene TRBJ1-3, with D unclear. From germline, CDR1 is LNHDA and CDR2 SQIVND (reference sequence). V was cut by 5 bases and J by 0 bases, with 11 bases left in between. This CDR3 is 15 amino acids long. The CDR3 region has the DNA TGTGCCAGTAGTCCGTTCCCCAGCTCTGGAAACACCATATATTTT. Its translation is CASSPFPSSGNTIYF.

This clone was seen more than once but under ten times. The gene calls are TRBV5-5 and TRBJ2-2, with unresolved D. Germline lookup yields CDR1 SGHKS and CDR2 YYEKEE (reference sequence). V was shortened by 1 base and J by 6 bases, with 10 bases between the two germline ends. The CDR3 is 14 residues long. CDR3 nucleotides: TGTGCCAGCAGCTTGTACAGCCAGGCCGGGGAGCTGTTTTTT. It translates to CASSLYSQAGELFF. The full variable domain, its missing parts supplied by reference TRBV5-5 and TRBJ2-2, is DAGVTQSPTHLIKTRGQQVTLRCSPISGHKSVSWYQQVLGQGPQFIFQYYEKEERGRGNFPDRFSARQFPNYSSELNVNALLLGDSALYLCASSLYSQAGELFFGEGSRLTVL.

Here the CDR3 reads CASSLEGGSGHEQFF. DNA for the CDR3: TGTGCCAGCAGCTTAGAAGGCGGGAGTGGACATGAGCAGTTCTTC. The rearrangement joins TRBV11-3 to TRBJ2-1, with 7 nucleotides matching TRBD2. This CDR3 has 15 residues. The V segment lost 0 bases and the J segment 8 bases; nucleotides outside the gene matches: 7. Germline CDR1 reads SGHNT; CDR2 reads YENEEA.

V gene TRBV29-1 combines with J gene TRBJ2-7, with 7 bases identical to TRBD1. This CDR3 is built from 13 residues. After removal of 8 bases from V and 0 bases from J, the junction contained 7 bases not matched to a gene. From germline, CDR1 is SQVTM and CDR2 ANQGSEA. Here the CDR3 reads CSHRGLSSYEQYF. CDR3 in DNA: TGCAGCCATAGGGGGCTTAGCTCCTACGAGCAGTACTTC.

V is TRBV7-2 and J is TRBJ2-7; no reliable D call. In germline, CDR1 is SGHTA, CDR2 FQGNSA. The V end was cut by 2 bases, the J end by 2 bases, with 7 bases between. This CDR3 is built from 13 residues. The CDR3 loop reads CASSLKQTYEQYF. The CDR3 DNA is TGTGCCAGCAGCTTAAAACAGACCTACGAGCAGTACTTC.

The chain joins TRBV2 to TRBJ2-7; 10 nucleotides match TRBD1. Germline CDR1 and CDR2: SNHLY and FYNNEI. The CDR3 spans 15 residues. V was clipped by 6 bases and J by 5 bases; unmatched bases: 10. CDR3 DNA sequence: TGTGCCAGCAGGTCCCCGGGACAGGGGTCCAACGAGCAGTACTTC. It specifies CASRSPGQGSNEQYF.

The rearrangement links TRBV7-2 to TRBJ2-6, with D hard to call. There are 15 residues in the CDR3. Germline CDR1 and CDR2: SGHTA and FQGNSA. Trimming removed 1 base at V and 0 bases at J, with 4 bases between. The CDR3 sequence is CASSLVRSGANVLTF. As DNA, the CDR3 is TGTGCCAGCAGCTTAGTCCGCTCTGGGGCCAACGTCCTGACTTTC.

This clone was seen a handful of times. The rearrangement uses TRBV27 and TRBJ2-7, with D perhaps matching TRBD2 (6 bases). CDR3 length: 14 residues. Per the germline V gene, CDR1 is MNHEY and CDR2 is SMNVEV (reference sequence). Between the trimmed V and J ends, which lost 5 bases and 5 bases, there was a span of 16 bases. The CDR3 sequence is CASSRRLDFNEQYF. The CDR3 region has the DNA TGTGCCAGCAGTCGAAGACTAGACTTCAACGAGCAGTACTTC.

V usage is TRBV4-2 and J usage is TRBJ2-7, with 7 bases matching TRBD1. Trimming removed 0 bases from V and 2 bases from J; junction bases left unmatched: 13. Germline V gene sequence: CDR1 LGHNA, CDR2 YNFKEQ. This CDR3 contains 18 residues. The CDR3 sequence is CASSQEGGSRTYPYEQYF. The CDR3 region has the DNA TGTGCCAGCAGCCAAGAAGGGGGCTCGAGGACTTACCCCTACGAGCAGTACTTC.

The chain joins TRBV4-1 to TRBJ2-1; the match to TRBD2 covers 7 bases. V dropped 3 bases and J dropped 4; count of bases not matched to a gene: 6. Germline CDR1 and CDR2: MGHRA and YSYEKL. This CDR3 region has 15 residues. The CDR3 is CASSHPYGGYNEQFF. The DNA of the CDR3 is TGCGCCAGCAGCCATCCCTACGGGGGGTACAATGAGCAGTTCTTC.

V is TRBV29-1 and J is TRBJ2-7, with D unclear. V was cut by 7 bases and J by 0 bases, with 13 bases left in between. In germline, CDR1 is SQVTM, CDR2 ANQGSEA. There are 13 residues in the CDR3. DNA for the CDR3: TGCAGCGCCGCTACAGTAAGCTCCTACGAGCAGTACTTC. This encodes CSAATVSSYEQYF.

The rearrangement uses TRBV5-6 and TRBJ2-7; TRBD2 agrees at 11 bases. From germline, CDR1 is SGHDT and CDR2 YYEEEE. The CDR3 runs 16 residues. Trimming cost V 2 bases and J 7 bases; bases outside gene matches: 11. Here the CDR3 DNA reads TGTGCCAGCAGCTTACCCACTAGCGGGAGCCTAAGAGAGCAGTACTTC. This encodes CASSLPTSGSLREQYF.

This sequence joins TRBV11-2 and TRBJ2-7; 10 bases are a match to TRBD1. Germline V gene lookup returns CDR1 SGHAT and CDR2 FQNNGV. Germline trimming cut 6 bases from V and 6 bases from J; bases unmatched to any gene: 8. The length of the CDR3 is 14 residues. The CDR3 region has the DNA TGTGCCAGCAGTCTGAACTGGACAGGGGGCGAGCAGTACTTC. Translated: CASSLNWTGGEQYF.

This chain uses TRBV2 with TRBJ2-3; 8 bases match TRBD2. Germline CDR1 reads SNHLY; CDR2 reads FYNNEI. V dropped 4 bases and J dropped 1; count of bases not matched to a gene: 4. CDR3 length: 15 amino acids. This chain's CDR3 is CASSGLAGGTDTQYF. The CDR3 DNA reads as TGTGCCAGCAGTGGGCTAGCGGGCGGCACAGATACGCAGTATTTT.

This clone was recorded only once. V and J are TRBV24-1 and TRBJ2-1, with 7 bases that match TRBD1. Germline CDR1 is KGHDR and CDR2 is SFDVKD. The CDR3 is 13 amino acids. Losses at the gene ends were 4 bases for V and 6 bases for J; bases not matched to a gene: 2. The CDR3 DNA reads TGTGCCACCAGTGAAGGACAGGCCAATGAGCAGTTCTTC. This codes for CATSEGQANEQFF.

The chain employs TRBV6-1 and TRBJ2-7; a weak D match, TRBD2 (6 bases). CDR3 size: 15 residues. Germline V CDR1 and CDR2: MNHNS, SASEGT. Trimming cost V 1 base and J 4 bases, with 14 bases left between them. CDR3 bases: TGTGCCAGCAGTGAAGTAGTCGGGAGTGGATACGAGCAGTACTTC. It is translated as CASSEVVGSGYEQYF.

The CDR3 sequence: CSVAVDGGGETQYF. The CDR3 DNA follows: TGCAGCGTGGCCGTGGATGGCGGTGGCGAGACCCAGTACTTC. The rearrangement links TRBV29-1 to TRBJ2-5; D remains ambiguous. CDR1 is SQVTM and CDR2 is ANQGSEA in the germline V gene. The CDR3 extends over 14 amino acids. V was trimmed by 6 bases and J by 5 bases, leaving 19 bases between them.